Listed below are T cell receptor beta chains from one sample, sequenced in a study of CD8 T cells in ankylosing spondylitis. TCRdb processed the 5' RACE reads anew with MiXCR; each CDR3 protein has one entry. The sample lists 130,000 or so distinct CDR3 sequences, more than 9.5% occurring once. The sample comprised blood, either unsorted or a sorted T cell fraction (not recorded which). All receptors derive from a female donor with ankylosing spondylitis or in good health (not recorded which). The CDR3 runs from the conserved cysteine through the conserved F or W. A D gene is named only where the DNA matches it firmly. The size field is filled for only some rows; it gives once, few, many or a size class.

size: many
length: 13
V: TRBV7-2
J: TRBJ1-1
D: NA
DNA: TGTGCCAGCAGCCTAACAGGGTACACTGAAGCTTTCTTT
CDR3: CASSLTGYTEAFF

size: many
length: 13
V: TRBV2
J: TRBJ1-2
D: TRBD1
DNA: TGTGCCAGCAGTATTAGACAGGGTGATGGCTACACCTTC
CDR3: CASSIRQGDGYTF

size: many
length: 13
V: TRBV20-1
J: TRBJ2-7
D: NA
DNA: TGCAGTGCTTTCTCGGGGGTCCCTAACGAGCAGTACTTC
CDR3: CSAFSGVPNEQYF

size: many
length: 12
V: TRBV20-1
J: TRBJ2-1
D: TRBD1
DNA: TGCAGTGCGGAAGGACAGGGCGGAGAGCAGTTCTTC
CDR3: CSAEGQGGEQFF

size: many
length: 15
V: TRBV5-1
J: TRBJ2-3
D: NA
DNA: TGCGCCAGCAGCTTGGAAAGTCCGGCAACAGATACGCAGTATTTT
CDR3: CASSLESPATDTQYF

size: many
length: 13
V: TRBV12-3/TRBV12-4
J: TRBJ2-3
D: NA
DNA: TGTGCCAGCTCCCTCGGGAGCACAGATACGCAGTATTTT
CDR3: CASSLGSTDTQYF

size: many
length: 15
V: TRBV2
J: TRBJ1-2
D: NA
DNA: TGTGCCAGCAGCGCGACCAACAGGGAGGAGAGGGGCTACACCTTC
CDR3: CASSATNREERGYTF

size: many
length: 16
V: TRBV12-3/TRBV12-4
J: TRBJ2-5
D: TRBD2
DNA: TGTGCCAGCAGTTTCTCCATAGCGGGAGCAAAAGAGACCCAGTACTTC
CDR3: CASSFSIAGAKETQYF

size: many
length: 13
V: TRBV5-6
J: TRBJ1-2
D: NA
DNA: TGTGCCAGCAGCCCGAGGACAGAGTACCGACACACCTTC
CDR3: CASSPRTEYRHTF

size: many
length: 14
V: TRBV20-1
J: TRBJ2-2
D: NA
DNA: TGCAGTGCTAGAGATCGAAGGAACACCGGGGAGCTGTTTTTT
CDR3: CSARDRRNTGELFF

size: many
length: 12
V: TRBV29-1
J: TRBJ2-7
D: TRBD1
DNA: TGCAGCGTCAGGGGGCGAACCTCGGAGCAGTACTTC
CDR3: CSVRGRTSEQYF

size: many
length: 12
V: TRBV7-9
J: TRBJ2-5
D: NA
DNA: TGTGCCAGCAGCTCAGTACGGAAGACCCAGTACTTC
CDR3: CASSSVRKTQYF

size: many
length: 13
V: TRBV6-4
J: TRBJ1-2
D: NA
DNA: TGTGCCAGCAGGAAAGACAGGTCTCAGAGCTACACCTTC
CDR3: CASRKDRSQSYTF

size: few
length: 15
V: TRBV14
J: TRBJ1-6
D: NA
DNA: TGTGCCAGCAGCCAAGCAGGGACTAGGAATTCACCCCTCCACTTT
CDR3: CASSQAGTRNSPLHF

size: many
length: 16
V: TRBV5-1
J: TRBJ2-1
D: TRBD2
DNA: TGCGCCAGCAGCTTGGCGGGTAGCGGGGGGATGAATGAGCAGTTCTTC
CDR3: CASSLAGSGGMNEQFF

size: NA
length: 14
V: TRBV12-3/TRBV12-4
J: TRBJ2-2
D: TRBD2
DNA: TGTGCCGTCCCACCGGGAGGGGGGACCGGGGAGCTGTTTTTT
CDR3: CAVPPGGGTGELFF

size: many
length: 15
V: TRBV20-1
J: TRBJ2-1
D: TRBD2
DNA: TGCAGTGCTAGATCCCCGGGACTAGCGGGAGATGAGCAGTTCTTC
CDR3: CSARSPGLAGDEQFF

size: many
length: 16
V: TRBV5-1
J: TRBJ2-2
D: NA
DNA: TGCGCCAGCAGCTTGGTTGCTCACGCGAACACCGGGGAGCTGTTTTTT
CDR3: CASSLVAHANTGELFF

size: NA
length: 14
V: TRBV19
J: TRBJ2-5
D: TRBD1
DNA: TGTGCCAGTAGTTCGGACAGGGGGAGAGAGACCCAGTACTTC
CDR3: CASSSDRGRETQYF

size: many
length: 13
V: TRBV20-1
J: TRBJ2-7
D: TRBD2
DNA: TGCAGTGCTTGGACTAGCGGGAGAATCGAGCAGTACTTC
CDR3: CSAWTSGRIEQYF

size: many
length: 13
V: TRBV11-2
J: TRBJ2-7
D: NA
DNA: TGTGCCAGCAGCTTTACGGACGTAGGGGAGCAGTACTTC
CDR3: CASSFTDVGEQYF

size: many
length: 13
V: TRBV6-2/TRBV6-3
J: TRBJ2-5
D: TRBD1
DNA: TGTGCCAGCATCTATCTCTTCGACAGGGTCTATTACTTC
CDR3: CASIYLFDRVYYF

size: many
length: 13
V: TRBV12-3/TRBV12-4
J: TRBJ2-1
D: NA
DNA: TGTGCCAGCAGTTTAAGTGGCAACAATGAGCAGTTCTTC
CDR3: CASSLSGNNEQFF

size: many
length: 14
V: TRBV5-1
J: TRBJ1-1
D: TRBD1
DNA: TGCGCCAGCAGCTTAGGGACAGGGGGAACTGAAGCTTTCTTT
CDR3: CASSLGTGGTEAFF

size: many
length: 14
V: TRBV6-1
J: TRBJ1-5
D: NA
DNA: TGTGCCAGCCACGACCGGGGAATTTATCAGCCCCAGCATTTT
CDR3: CASHDRGIYQPQHF